The following is a T cell receptor beta chain sequence with its context. The data were taken from a study of response to subunit inactivated influenza vaccine. Using its own MiXCR run on the RT-PCR reads, TCRdb lists one record per CDR3 protein. The sample lists about 480,000 distinct CDR3 sequences, 10% to 15% occurring once. This CDR3 spans 15 amino acids. Germline-derived CDR1 and CDR2 are MGHDK and SYGVNS. Trimming removed 2 bases from V and 7 bases from J; junction bases left unmatched: 7. The sequences come from PBMCs from blood, collected around seven weeks after vaccination. This chain joins TRBV25-1 and TRBJ2-7, with 11 bases identical to TRBD2. The clonotype was recovered from a man between 50 and 59 years old who received an inactivated influenza vaccine. This CDR3 reads CASSERLAGMGEQYF. In DNA, the CDR3 is TGTGCCAGCAGTGAAAGACTAGCGGGAATGGGTGAGCAGTACTTC.